Listed here are 14 T cell receptor beta chains from one sample, sequenced in a study of human T cells and chemical hapten exposure. Documented time point: pre-sensitization, week 0. Treatment meaning: therapeutic diphenylcyclopropenone sensitization with weekly scalp DPC. Unfractionated whole blood yielded total RNA. TCRdb ran MiXCR on the RACE reads and lists one entry per CDR3 protein. This table holds some 57,000 distinct CDR3 sequences, more than 9% found once. This specimen was whole blood, taken in connection with sensitization to the hapten diphenylcyclopropenone (DPC). The receptor set was obtained from a woman between 25 and 40 years old with alopecia areata. Some clones in this sample may be carry-over from other donors' samples.

This clonotype occurred many times. The CDR3 reads CASSQATGHTDTQYF. In DNA form, the CDR3 reads TGCGCCAGCAGCCAAGCGACAGGGCACACAGATACGCAGTATTTT. The rearrangement uses TRBV4-3 and TRBJ2-3; 7 bases agree with TRBD1. Per germline, CDR1 LGHNA and CDR2 YSLEER. V was clipped by 1 base and J by 2 bases; unmatched bases: 3. CDR3 length equals 15 residues.

The chain links TRBV6-6 to TRBJ1-5; TRBD1 agrees at 7 bases. After removal of 0 bases from V and 5 bases from J, the junction contained 1 base not matched to a gene. Germline CDR1 MNHNY, CDR2 SVGAGI (reference sequence). CDR3 length: 14 amino acids. In DNA form, the CDR3 reads TGTGCCAGCAGTTACTCGACAGGGTATCAGCCCCAGCATTTT. Its translation is CASSYSTGYQPQHF.

This clonotype was picked up a small number of times. The gene calls are TRBV20-1 and TRBJ2-5; maybe TRBD2 (6 bases). The CDR3 is made up of 15 amino acids. Germline-derived CDR1 and CDR2 are DFQATT and SNEGSKA (reference sequence). V dropped 3 bases and J dropped 5 bases, with 19 bases sitting between them. In nucleotides, the CDR3 is TGCAGTGCTAGGGGGGGACGGATGGGCCGGGAGACCCAGTACTTC. It codes for CSARGGRMGRETQYF.

This clonotype was found a few times. The chain employs TRBV7-9 and TRBJ1-6, with 8 bases fitting TRBD1. Germline CDR1 and CDR2: SEHNR and FQNEAQ (reference sequence). The CDR3 totals 15 residues. The V gene end was trimmed by 5 bases and the J gene end by 10 bases; junction bases not matched to a gene: 10. The DNA for the CDR3 is TGTGCCAGCAGCCCGAGGACAGGGCGAGGATCACCCCTCCACTTT. Its protein product is CASSPRTGRGSPLHF.

This clonotype was observed a handful of times. This chain links TRBV6-2 or TRBV6-3 with TRBJ2-3, with D possibly TRBD2 on 6 matching bases. The CDR3 is 14 residues long. V lost 8 bases and J lost 2, with 14 bases in between. Germline loops: CDR1 MNHEY, CDR2 SVGEGT. The CDR3: CASGRTLLTDTQYF. CDR3 sequence (DNA): TGTGCCAGCGGGAGGACATTACTCACAGATACGCAGTATTTT.

This clonotype was recorded at least ten times. V is TRBV3-1 and J is TRBJ1-5; no reliable D call. This CDR3 has 12 residues. Deletions cut 8 bases from V and 1 base from J, with 6 bases between. The germline gives CDR1 LGHDT, CDR2 YNNKEL (reference sequence). The CDR3 is CASGRSNQPQHF. For the CDR3, the DNA is TGTGCCAGCGGTAGGAGCAATCAGCCCCAGCATTTT.

The V call is TRBV20-1, the J call TRBJ2-3; 11 bases fit TRBD2. From germline, CDR1 is DFQATT and CDR2 SNEGSKA (reference sequence). The V segment lost 1 base and the J segment 2 bases; nucleotides outside the gene matches: 5. CDR3 length: 16 residues. DNA of the CDR3: TGCAGTGCTAGAGTCCTAGCGGGGGGACACACAGATACGCAGTATTTT. This translates into CSARVLAGGHTDTQYF.

This clonotype was recorded many times. The chain couples TRBV4-3 to TRBJ2-7; TRBD2 matches at 7 bases. Germline trimming cut 0 bases from V and 4 bases from J; bases unmatched to any gene: 12. Per the germline V gene, CDR1 is LGHNA and CDR2 is YSLEER. CDR3 length equals 17 residues. The CDR3 nucleotides are TGCGCCAGCAGCCAAGAAGTTTCAGGACTAGTAACATACGAGCAGTACTTC. Its translation: CASSQEVSGLVTYEQYF.

This clonotype was detected a few times. This chain joins TRBV12-3 or TRBV12-4 and TRBJ2-3; either TRBD1 or TRBD2 may supply D (6 bases each). Trimming cost V 2 bases and J 0 bases, with 18 bases left between them. The CDR3 length is 18 residues. The CDR3: CASSLSRGPSSSTDTQYF. The CDR3 nucleotides read TGTGCCAGCAGTTTAAGTCGGGGGCCGTCCTCTAGCACAGATACGCAGTATTTT.

In its sample, this clonotype was seen a few times. The J gene is TRBJ2-1, the V gene TRBV12-3 or TRBV12-4; weak D call: TRBD2 (6 bases). V was clipped by 7 bases and J by 0 bases, with 16 bases between them. CDR3 size: 16 residues. The CDR3, as DNA: TGTGCCAGCACCCTCAGCGGGTTTAGCTCCTACAATGAGCAGTTCTTC. The encoded protein is CASTLSGFSSYNEQFF.

This clonotype was observed a few times. This chain connects TRBV6-2 or TRBV6-3 to TRBJ1-1; the D gene is possibly TRBD1 (5 bases). The V gene's germline CDR1 is MNHEY and CDR2 SVGEGT. This CDR3 spans 12 amino acids. V lost 5 bases and J 4 bases, leaving 8 bases between the germline ends. Here the CDR3 DNA reads TGTGCCAGCAGTGAAGACAGCACTGAAGCTTTCTTT. Its protein product is CASSEDSTEAFF.

This clonotype was seen more than once but under ten times. The chain carries TRBV6-2 or TRBV6-3 and TRBJ2-1, with TRBD2 as a possible D gene (7 bases). Germline CDR1 and CDR2: MNHEY and SVGEGT. The length of the CDR3 is 16 residues. V gave up 6 bases and J gave up 5 bases, with 20 bases separating them. DNA for the CDR3: TGTGCCAGCAGCTCACCGGGAGGCAGGGGCGACAATGAGCAGTTCTTC. This sequence encodes CASSSPGGRGDNEQFF.

In its sample, this clonotype was seen many times. The chain has TRBV28 and TRBJ1-1; D is perhaps TRBD1 (5 bases). The germline gives CDR1 MDHEN, CDR2 SYDVKM. Trimming cost V 5 bases and J 4 bases, with 8 bases left between them. The CDR3 spans 12 residues. In DNA form, the CDR3 reads TGTGCCAGCAGTAGAGACAGCACTGAAGCTTTCTTT. Translation gives CASSRDSTEAFF. The whole variable domain, filled in from reference TRBV28 and TRBJ1-1, reads DVKVTQSSRYLVKRTGEKVFLECVQDMDHENMFWYRQDPGLGLRLIYFSYDVKMKEKGDIPEGYSVSREKKERFSLILESASTNQTSMYLCASSRDSTEAFFGQGTRLTVV.

The gene calls are TRBV7-2 and TRBJ2-5; 10 bases agree with TRBD1. Looked up from germline, CDR1 is SGHTA and CDR2 is FQGNSA. The CDR3 extends over 14 amino acids. V lost 8 bases, J lost 4 bases, and 7 bases stayed unmatched. CDR3 loop: CASGVTGGVETQYF. The CDR3 DNA sequence: TGTGCCAGCGGAGTGACAGGGGGCGTAGAGACCCAGTACTTC. Supplemented by reference TRBV7-2 and TRBJ2-5, the full variable domain reads GAGVSQSPSNKVTEKGKDVELRCDPISGHTALYWYRQSLGQGLEFLIYFQGNSAPDKSGLPSDRFSAERTGGSVSTLTIQRTQQEDSAVYLCASGVTGGVETQYFGPGTRLLVL.